The 19 T cell receptor beta chains below all came from one sample that was sequenced in a study of T cells in Graves' hyperthyroidism and ophthalmopathy (dated 2019 in TCRdb). Libraries were made using multiplex PCR. TCRdb records Illumina HiSeq 2000 as the sequencer. The TCR beta CDR3 regions were amplified from the RNA transcripts. For the first round of RT-PCR on the TCR CDR3, the HTBI primer set was used together with the Qiagen OneStep RT-PCR kit. The public sequencing data were trimmed at Q25 with fastp and processed into clonotypes with MiXCR by TCRdb, which kept only in-frame beta chains. Under each unique CDR3 protein, matching rows form one entry showing the most common genes and DNA. The sample table shows hundreds of thousands of distinct CDR3 sequences, and 12% to 15% are seen once. In total, the top ten clones hold roughly 10% of the sample. The sequencing input was blood. The receptors shown here come from a woman aged 18-30 years with Graves' hyperthyroidism.

This clonotype was seen many times. The chain uses TRBV28 and TRBJ1-5; 8 nucleotides line up with TRBD1. Losses at the gene ends were 5 bases for V and 4 bases for J; bases not matched to a gene: 7. The CDR3 is 15 residues long. Germline assignment: CDR1 MDHEN and CDR2 SYDVKM. The CDR3 region has the DNA TGTGCCAGCAGTGCCCCAGGGGGCACAAATCAGCCCCAGCATTTT. Its translation is CASSAPGGTNQPQHF.

This clonotype was counted many times. CDR3 nucleotides: TGTGCCTGGAGTGTACGGCAGGATCAGCCCCAGCATTTT. This encodes CAWSVRQDQPQHF. The chain carries TRBV30 and TRBJ1-5, with unresolved D. Germline CDR1 reads GTSNPN; CDR2 reads SVGIG (reference sequence). Trimming shortened V by 0 bases and J by 5 bases, and 8 bases separated the two germline ends. This CDR3 has 13 amino acids.

There are a few counts of this clonotype. The junction does not match germline at one end; this may be a read error. The chain links TRBV5-1 to TRBJ1-1, with no clear D. This CDR3 is built from 15 residues. Germline V gene data show CDR1 as SGHRS and CDR2 as YFSETQ. Here the CDR3 DNA reads TGCGCCAGCAACTTGGTGGCCGGATTGAACACTGAAGCTTTCTTT. It specifies CASNLVAGLNTEAFF.

This clonotype turned up a few times. The chain carries TRBV7-8 and TRBJ1-4; D perhaps matches TRBD1 (5 bases). CDR1 is SGHVS and CDR2 is FQNEAQ in the germline V gene. This CDR3 comprises 16 residues. V was clipped by 2 bases and J by 1 base, with 11 bases between them. In DNA, the CDR3 is TGTGCCAGCAGCTTATACGGGGCGCGAACTAATGAAAAACTGTTTTTT. Protein: CASSLYGARTNEKLFF. Full variable domain (missing parts from reference TRBV7-8 and TRBJ1-4): GAGVSQSPRYKVAKRGQDVALRCDPISGHVSLFWYQQALGQGPEFLTYFQNEAQLDKSGLPSDRFFAERPEGSVSTLKIQRTQQEDSAVYLCASSLYGARTNEKLFFGSGTQLSVL.

This clonotype was counted ten times or more. The chain links TRBV11-2 to TRBJ2-7, with 7 bases aligning to TRBD1. V shed 2 bases and J 3 bases; nucleotides not matched to a gene: 4. There are 14 residues in the CDR3. Germline V gene sequence: CDR1 SGHAT, CDR2 FQNNGV. As DNA, the CDR3 is TGTGCCAGCAGCTTAACCGGGACAGACTACGAGCAGTACTTC. Its translation is CASSLTGTDYEQYF.

There are many counts of this clonotype. This chain connects TRBV27 to TRBJ2-3, with 7 bases identical to TRBD1. Losses at the gene ends were 7 bases for V and 2 bases for J; bases not matched to a gene: 12. The CDR3 runs to 16 residues. CDR1 and CDR2 from the germline V gene are MNHEY and SMNVEV (reference sequence). CDR3 sequence reads: CASISMTGLSTDTQYF. The CDR3 nucleotides are TGTGCCAGCATCTCTATGACAGGGCTTTCCACAGATACGCAGTATTTT.

V gene TRBV20-1 combines with J gene TRBJ1-2; 8 positions agree with TRBD1. J gave up 4 bases and V 5 bases, and 12 bases lay outside the gene matches. The CDR3 consists of 15 residues. Germline V CDR1 and CDR2: DFQATT, SNEGSKA (reference sequence). The CDR3 region is CSASRGQVSGYGYTF. CDR3 in DNA: TGCAGTGCTTCCAGGGGGCAAGTATCGGGCTATGGCTACACCTTC.

The table lists this clonotype with many counts. The CDR3 region is CASWDRFANTGELFF. The CDR3 nucleotides read TGTGCCAGCTGGGACAGGTTCGCGAACACCGGGGAGCTGTTTTTT. The chain carries TRBV18 and TRBJ2-2; 8 bases are shared with TRBD1. CDR1 is KGHSH and CDR2 is LQKENI in the germline V gene. J was trimmed by 0 bases and V by 7 bases; bases with no gene match: 4. There are 15 residues in the CDR3.

There are a few counts of this clonotype. The chain is built from TRBV7-8 and TRBJ2-7, with 9 positions matching TRBD2. Germline lookup yields CDR1 SGHVS and CDR2 FQNEAQ. This CDR3 is 15 amino acids long. The junction had 5 bases not matched to a gene; V was cut back by 5 bases and J by 0 bases. The CDR3 nucleotides read TGTGCCAGCAGCCCAAATAGCGGGAGCTCCTACGAGCAGTACTTC. Residues: CASSPNSGSSYEQYF.

This clonotype was counted at least ten times. The rearrangement links TRBV29-1 to TRBJ2-3; D unclear. CDR3 size: 11 residues. With 3 bases removed from V and 2 bases from J, the gap between germline ends came to 3 bases. The germline V gene encodes CDR1 SQVTM and CDR2 ANQGSEA. CDR3 region: CSVDNTDTQYF. In nucleotides, the CDR3 is TGCAGCGTTGACAACACAGATACGCAGTATTTT.

The sample holds many counts of this clonotype. This sequence joins TRBV20-1 and TRBJ2-5; no clear D gene. The CDR3 consists of 11 residues. V was clipped by 5 bases and J by 5 bases, with 9 bases between them. In germline, CDR1 is DFQATT, CDR2 SNEGSKA (reference sequence). The CDR3 loop reads CSALVGETQYF. The CDR3 DNA reads TGCAGTGCTTTGGTGGGGGAGACCCAGTACTTC.

This clonotype was observed a handful of times. This chain joins TRBV10-1 and TRBJ2-1; D uncertain. CDR3 length: 13 residues. Germline CDR1 WNHNN, CDR2 SYGVQD (reference sequence). The V end was cut by 5 bases, the J end by 6 bases, with 11 bases between. CDR3 sequence: CASSKLTVNEQFF. The CDR3 nucleotides are TGCGCCAGCAGTAAGCTGACTGTCAATGAGCAGTTCTTC.

This clonotype was detected many times. This chain uses TRBV4-3 with TRBJ2-7; the D is unclear. Germline CDR1 and CDR2: LGHNA and YSLEER. CDR3 length: 14 residues. The ends were cut back, 1 base at V and 1 base at J, with 8 bases in the middle. The CDR3 reads CASSQGVISYEQYF. Written as DNA, the CDR3 is TGCGCCAGCAGCCAAGGGGTCATTTCCTACGAGCAGTACTTC.

This clonotype was seen repeatedly, ten times or more. The chain combines TRBV4-3 with TRBJ1-1, with 8 bases identical to TRBD1. J lost 1 base, V lost 6 bases, and 4 bases had no gene match. In germline, CDR1 is LGHNA, CDR2 YSLEER. The CDR3 is 14 residues long. The CDR3 region has the DNA TGCGCCAGCAGACGACAGGGGAGGAACACTGAAGCTTTCTTT. It is translated as CASRRQGRNTEAFF.

This clonotype was counted ten times or more. This chain joins TRBV20-1 and TRBJ1-1; no clear D gene. Trimming left V 6 bases short and J 10 bases short, with 12 bases between. The CDR3 has 10 amino acids. The germline CDR1 and CDR2 sequences are DFQATT and SNEGSKA (reference sequence). CDR3 sequence: CSAPAGLAFF. The CDR3 DNA follows: TGCAGTGCCCCCGCGGGGTTAGCTTTCTTT.

J is TRBJ2-5 and V is TRBV29-1; 7 positions match TRBD2. Germline V gene data show CDR1 as SQVTM and CDR2 as ANQGSEA. Trimming at V came to 6 bases and at J to 4 bases, leaving 14 bases not matched to a gene. The CDR3 totals 15 residues. CDR3 nucleotide sequence: TGCAGCGTGGGGGGGGTGACTAGAGGGAGAGAGACCCAGTACTTC. Translation gives CSVGGVTRGRETQYF. Complete variable domain (other parts from reference TRBV29-1 and TRBJ2-5): SAVISQKPSRDICQRGTSLTIQCQVDSQVTMMFWYRQQPGQSLTLIATANQGSEATYESGFVIDKFPISRPNLTFSTLTVSNMSPEDSSIYLCSVGGVTRGRETQYFGPGTRLLVL.

This chain uses TRBV6-1 with TRBJ2-7, with D perhaps TRBD1 (6 bases). Germline assignment: CDR1 MNHNS and CDR2 SASEGT. Trimming pared 6 bases from V and 4 bases from J, leaving 19 bases between. The CDR3 loop spans 15 amino acids. Here the CDR3 reads CASSRPETGSYEQYF. In DNA form, the CDR3 reads TGTGCCAGCAGCCGCCCTGAGACAGGATCTTACGAGCAGTACTTC.

In its sample, this clonotype was seen many times. The J gene is TRBJ2-7, the V gene TRBV11-3, with a possible D match to TRBD2 (5 bases). V was trimmed by 1 base and J by 1 base, leaving 5 bases between them. The CDR3 runs 13 residues. CDR1 and CDR2 from the germline V gene are SGHNT and YENEEA. CDR3 DNA: TGTGCCAGCAGCTTAGGGACTTCCTACGAGCAGTACTTC. It translates to CASSLGTSYEQYF.

This rearrangement joins TRBV27 to TRBJ2-1, with D hard to call. This CDR3 spans 12 amino acids. The ends were cut back, 7 bases at V and 5 bases at J, with 9 bases in the middle. Germline CDR1 MNHEY, CDR2 SMNVEV (reference sequence). CDR3 residues: CASTPLDNEQFF. The CDR3, as DNA: TGTGCCAGCACCCCGCTTGACAATGAGCAGTTCTTC.